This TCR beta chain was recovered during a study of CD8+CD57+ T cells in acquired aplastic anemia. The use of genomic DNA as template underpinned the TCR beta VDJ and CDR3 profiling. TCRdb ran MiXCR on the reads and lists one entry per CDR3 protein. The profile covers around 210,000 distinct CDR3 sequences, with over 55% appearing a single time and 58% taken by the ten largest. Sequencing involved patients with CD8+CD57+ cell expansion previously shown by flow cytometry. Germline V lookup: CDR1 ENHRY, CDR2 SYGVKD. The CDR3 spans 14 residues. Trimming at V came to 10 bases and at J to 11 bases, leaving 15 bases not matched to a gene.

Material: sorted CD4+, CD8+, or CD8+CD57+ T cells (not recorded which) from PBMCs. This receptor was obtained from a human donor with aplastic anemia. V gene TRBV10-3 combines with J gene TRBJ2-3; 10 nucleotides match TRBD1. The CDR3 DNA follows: TGTGCCAGCAGCATAAGACAGGGGGCAGGGGAGCAGTATTTT. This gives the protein CASSIRQGAGEQYF.